Listed below are T cell receptor beta chains from one sample, sequenced in a study of blood T cell repertoires in COVID-19. Sequencing used immunoSEQ multiplex PCR; TCRdb keeps in-frame clones, though not all of them. Among a few hundred thousand clones, 80% to 90% were seen once, and the ten largest hold more than 6.5%. Material for sequencing was PBMCs or T cells enriched from blood (not recorded which). The receptors stem from a woman between 45 and 60 years old who had been exposed to COVID-19. Each CDR3 is given with its conserved first and last residue. The order of the fields is clone size, J gene, D gene, V gene, CDR3 DNA, CDR3 protein. The D gene is left open where the match is weak. Expanded clones get a size class; other rows say once, few or many, or leave the size out.

>once|TRBJ2-3|.|TRBV11-2
TGTGCCAGCAGCTTTCTAGCCACAGATACGCAGTATTTT
CASSFLATDTQYF
>.|TRBJ2-1|TRBD2|TRBV6-5
TGTGCCAGCTACGAGCGGGGGACCTACAATGAGCAGTTCTTC
CASYERGTYNEQFF
>.|TRBJ2-1|.|TRBV21-1
TGTGCCAGCAACTCCTTTGGGCAGTTCTTC
CASNSFGQFF
>.|TRBJ2-7|.|TRBV11-2
TGTGCCAGCAGCCCAGGGGCGCCCTACGAGCAGTACTTC
CASSPGAPYEQYF
>.|TRBJ1-2|.|TRBV29-1
TGCAGCGTCCAGTCGTCCTATGGCTACACCTTC
CSVQSSYGYTF
>.|TRBJ2-1|TRBD2|TRBV7-8
TGTGCCAGCAGCTTAGGGACTAGCGGGGACAATGAGCAGTTCTTC
CASSLGTSGDNEQFF
>.|TRBJ2-2|TRBD1|TRBV14
TGTGCCAGCAGCCCTCGGACAGGGGCGAACACCGGGGAGCTGTTTTTT
CASSPRTGANTGELFF
>once|TRBJ2-2|TRBD1|TRBV30
TGTGCCTGGGAGACAGGGTTTGACACCGGGGAGCTGTTTTTT
CAWETGFDTGELFF
>.|TRBJ2-2|TRBD1|TRBV5-6
TGTGCCAGCAGCCCGGGACAGGGGGCCACCGGGGAGCTGTTTTTT
CASSPGQGATGELFF
>.|TRBJ1-5|.|TRBV21-1
TGTGCCAGCATCGGGAGGGGGACAGGGCTATCGGGGAGCAATCAGCCCCAGCATTTT
CASIGRGTGLSGSNQPQHF
>.|TRBJ1-1|TRBD1|TRBV4-2
TGTGCCAGCAGCCGCGGACAGGCGAACACTGAAGCTTTCTTT
CASSRGQANTEAFF
>.|TRBJ1-6|.|TRBV6-2/TRBV6-3
TGTGCCAGCAGTTACCCGAATCGCCAGGGGTGGAGGCCCCTCCACTTT
CASSYPNRQGWRPLHF
>once|TRBJ2-5|.|TRBV5-1
TGCGCCAGCAGCCCGGGAAGACAAGAGACCCAGTACTTC
CASSPGRQETQYF
>.|TRBJ2-7|.|TRBV19
TGTGCCAGTAGTATATCCAGGGTTTCCTACGAGCAGTACTTC
CASSISRVSYEQYF
>.|TRBJ1-1|TRBD1|TRBV28
TGTGCCAGCCGTAAAGGGGGCACGACTGAAGCTTTCTTT
CASRKGGTTEAFF
>.|TRBJ2-1|TRBD2|TRBV4-3
TGCGCCAGCAGCCAAGATCGGGCGGGGGGCCTCGCCTACAATGAGCAGTTCTTC
CASSQDRAGGLAYNEQFF
>.|TRBJ2-7|.|TRBV2
TGTGCCAGCAGTGAAGGGGCGTCGGCCTTCGGCTCCTACGAGCAGTACTTC
CASSEGASAFGSYEQYF
>.|TRBJ1-1|TRBD1|TRBV7-6
TGTGCCAGCAGCTTCAGGACAGGGGTGAACACTGAAGCTTTCTTT
CASSFRTGVNTEAFF
>.|TRBJ2-1|.|TRBV29-1
TGCAGCGTTGTATGGGGCCACAATGAGCAGTTCTTC
CSVVWGHNEQFF
>.|TRBJ2-1|TRBD1|TRBV5-1
TGCGCCAGCAGCTTGGTGACAGGGGCTTCGAATGAGCAGTTCTTC
CASSLVTGASNEQFF
>few|TRBJ1-3|.|TRBV2
TGTGCCAGCAGCCAGGGACTATCTGGAAACACCATATATTTT
CASSQGLSGNTIYF
>.|TRBJ2-3|TRBD2|TRBV7-2
TGTGCCAGCAGCTTGGGACTATCATTGTTTTCGTATTTT
CASSLGLSLFSYF
>once|TRBJ1-1|.|TRBV11-2
TGTGCCAGCAGCTTAGCGGGGGGTGAAGCTTTCTTT
CASSLAGGEAFF
>.|TRBJ1-1|TRBD1|TRBV7-9
TGTGCCAGCACCATCCACCTGGGGACAGGGGGCAAGGGGGGTGAAGCTTTCTTT
CASTIHLGTGGKGGEAFF
>.|TRBJ1-1|.|TRBV28
TGTGCCAGCAGCGGGGGACCCAATCAAGAGGATTTCTTT
CASSGGPNQEDFF
>.|TRBJ2-2|TRBD2|TRBV5-5
TGTGCCAGCAGCTTGGCCCGCGCGGGGGGGGCCACCGGGGAGCTGTTTTTT
CASSLARAGGATGELFF
>.|TRBJ2-6|TRBD2|TRBV10-3
TGTGCCATCGGGGGAGGGGTCCCCGGGGCCAACGTCCTGACTTTC
CAIGGGVPGANVLTF
>.|TRBJ2-7|TRBD2|TRBV10-3
TGTGCCATCAGTGAGCCCGGGGCAGCGGGGGGGCCCCACGAGCAGTACTTC
CAISEPGAAGGPHEQYF
>.|TRBJ1-1|.|TRBV5-5
TGTGCCAGCAGCCGTACGGTGAACACTGAAGCTTTCTTT
CASSRTVNTEAFF
>.|TRBJ2-5|TRBD1|TRBV15
TGTGCCACCAGCAGCCCACGGGACAGGGGGGAGACCCAGTACTTC
CATSSPRDRGETQYF
>.|TRBJ1-2|.|TRBV15
TGTGCCACCAGCAGAGAAGGGGGAACCATCTATGGCTACACCTTC
CATSREGGTIYGYTF
>.|TRBJ2-7|.|TRBV6-2/TRBV6-3
TGTGCCAGCAGTGGGACTGCCAACGAGCAGTACTTC
CASSGTANEQYF
>.|TRBJ1-1|.|TRBV18
TGTGCCAGCTCACCCAACAGGGCGAACACTGAAGCTTTCTTT
CASSPNRANTEAFF
>.|TRBJ1-2|.|TRBV12-3/TRBV12-4
TGTGCCAGCAGCCGTCCCCCCTTTTATGGCTACACCTTC
CASSRPPFYGYTF
>.|TRBJ1-1|TRBD1|TRBV28
TGTGCCAGCAGTTTATACAGGGGTGCTTTCTTT
CASSLYRGAFF